The T cell receptor beta chain under discussion was sequenced for a study of blood T cell repertoires in COVID-19 (dated by TCRdb to about 2020). Concerning the study at large: Samples covering the acute and convalescent phases of COVID-19 were provided by collaborators in the United States, Italy and Spain. The repertoires were made available in a free public database intended to serve as a resource for research on the immune response to SARS-CoV-2. A de-identified subject ID, COVID-19 status, age in years and sex were almost always included in the sample metadata. Where available, HLA class I and class II types were obtained from metadata supplied by the sample provider rather than from assay-based typing. The prospective study material was composed of cDNA or gDNA derived from T cells, B-cell-depleted T cells, or PBMCs. Samples were obtained from the ongoing ImmuneRACE study (first 160 participants) and from 1,200 or so subjects provided by 6 global collaborators. The dataset comprised deeply sampled blood TCRbeta repertoires from subjects exposed to, actively infected with, or recovered from COVID-19. The paper's findings and limits, for the study overall: How much clinical and demographic metadata was included differed by source and by participant, and the metadata was provided uncurated.

Comments on this clone: Its antigen has not been determined. No base quality values were provided; no much bigger clone lies one nucleotide off.

Enrolling through a virtual design, the prospective study's participants ranged in age from roughly 18 to 90 years and lived across roughly 24 United States geographic areas. In the prospective study, participants were assigned to cohorts based on the clinical history participants reported in a screening survey and a study questionnaire. Mobile phlebotomists in the prospective study collected whole blood, serum and a nasopharyngeal or oropharyngeal swab from every participant. Over an approximately 2-month period, participants in the prospective study had the option of providing additional blood draws and questionnaires. Before DNA extraction, prospective study blood samples were shipped either frozen or at room temperature. TCRbeta CDR3 regions were amplified from genomic DNA by means of the immunoSEQ Assay, a bias-controlled multiplex PCR. As for the authors' bioinformatics: The number of nucleated cells in each sample was estimated by amplification of reference gene primers within the assay. To quantify the absolute abundance of each unique TCRbeta CDR3 rearrangement, sequence reads were collapsed and filtered. For each sample, productive Simpson clonality was calculated by taking the square root of Simpson's diversity index across productive rearrangements. The table comes from immuneACCESS by way of TCRdb, which keeps in-frame sequences with V and J called. Part of the clones is missing from these tables; in studies checked, under half for an unresolved V gene and the rest for unknown reasons. V and J calls and clone size are those listed in that table; D and trimming were worked out from the DNA. The sample records about 200,000 clones, around 84% of which are singletons. The biggest ten clones account for approximately 7.4% of the sample.

In the germline V gene (reference sequence), CDR1 corresponds to MNHEY and CDR2 to SMNVEV. From its cysteine to its phenylalanine, the CDR3 spans 14 amino acids. Only CDR3 DNA is held: 42 bases, read in frame from base 1. The germline ends are 10 bases apart after V is trimmed by 2 bases and J by 8 bases. What was sequenced was PBMCs or T cells enriched from blood (not recorded which). The rearranged segments are TRBV27 and TRBJ1-6; D gene: possibly TRBD1, on 6 matching bases. This receptor was taken from a woman aged 40 to 50 with acute COVID-19. The CDR3 loop reads CASSLQGKYSPLHF. The bases read TGTGCCAGCAGTTTACAGGGGAAATATTCACCCCTCCACTTT.